This T cell receptor (beta chain) was recorded in a study of regulatory T cells in long-lasting Graves disease. Points on this clonotype: Its antigen is as yet unknown. The junction and the germline gene differ at one end; a read error may be behind it.

As for time point: persistent/refractory GD, antithyroid drugs over 5 years with positive TRAb. PBMC RNA was the source of the TCR library. The patient group derived from an endocrinology department in Xi'an, China. Study findings and constraints: Repertoires from persistent disease leaned toward TRBV28, TRBJ1-2 and TRBJ2-5. Whereas around 970 public clonotypes were shared by new patients, persistent patients shared more, at a few thousand.

CDR1 is LNHDA, CDR2 SQIVND, per germline (reference sequence). There are 16 residues in the CDR3. Sequencing libraries for TCR beta were prepared with iRepertoire HTBI primers and Arm-PCR of CDR3 regions. Study processing details: From all samples, identification returned approximately 13 TRBJ and roughly 65 TRBV segments. TCRdb itself ran the multiplex PCR reads through MiXCR, one entry per CDR3 protein. V and J calls and clone size were set by TCRdb, not the authors. The data hold 650,000 to 700,000 distinct CDR3 sequences, with 25% to 35% observed a single time. The chain recombines TRBV19 with TRBJ1-6, with D unresolved. This specimen was peripheral blood mononuclear cells (PBMCs), taken when the disease was refractory, from a patient treated with antithyroid drugs. The clonotype originates from a female donor with Graves disease. In DNA, the CDR3 is TGTGCCAATAGTACCCTAAGGCAAGATGTGGCTTCACCCCTCCACTTT. Its translation: CANSTLRQDVASPLHF. The full variable domain, in which reference TRBV19 and TRBJ1-6 provide the parts outside the CDR3, is DGGITQSPKYLFRKEGQNVTLSCEQNLNHDAMYWYRQDPGQGLRLIYYSQIVNDFQKGDIAEGYSVSREKKESFPLTVTSAQKNPTAFYLCANSTLRQDVASPLHFGNGTRLTVT.